This TCR beta chain is from a study of cytomegalovirus exposure and HLA in healthy donors. For the study at large: Researchers previously reported finding more than 100 million unique TCR beta sequences from 150 million to 200 million T cells.

A remark on this clone: Its antigen is not identified.

Whole-study results and caveats: According to a later analysis, most TCR beta chains associated with CMV appeared HLA-restricted. Later on, an analysis tied under 20,000 TCR beta sequences to HLA alleles at 0.05 false discovery rate. Researchers reported in a later analysis that common viral pathogens appeared linked to several top clusters.

Germline V CDR1 and CDR2: PRHDT, FYEKMQ (reference sequence). Trimming cost V 5 bases and J 0 bases; bases outside gene matches: 17. This CDR3 comprises 20 residues. The PCR had 60 Vbeta and 13 Jbeta primers. Sequencing used immunoSEQ multiplex PCR; TCRdb keeps in-frame clones, though not all of them. The table has about 150,000 clones, around 78% seen once. The sequence was obtained from a female donor in good health and CMV-seropositive. Sample: PBMCs. The rearrangement uses TRBV13 and TRBJ1-2; 11 bases fit TRBD1. The chain's CDR3 is CASSLKDRGHLLDANYGYTF. In DNA, the CDR3 is TGTGCCAGCAGCCTAAAGGACAGGGGGCATCTACTAGACGCTAACTATGGCTACACCTTC.